This T cell receptor (beta chain) was sequenced in a study of blood T cell repertoires in COVID-19. Whole-study context: Donors in the United States, Italy and Spain gave samples during acute or convalescent COVID-19. In each case, the material was cDNA or gDNA derived from T cells, B-cell-depleted T cells, or PBMCs.

Germline V gene data show CDR1 as SGHNT and CDR2 as YYREEE (reference sequence). V lost 0 bases, J lost 3 bases, and 6 bases stayed unmatched. The CDR3 spans 16 residues. Source study methods: Reference gene primers were amplified, and this amplification served to estimate nucleated cell counts. This table comes from immunoSEQ multiplex PCR, and its TCRdb copy is limited to in-frame clones, with some not included. V and J calls plus clone size are reproduced from that table; the DNA served to infer D and trimming. The table has some 150,000 clones, 80% to 90% seen once. The chain combines TRBV5-4 with TRBJ2-3, with 8 bases aligning to TRBD2. The clonotype comes from a human donor with acute or convalescent COVID-19. The donor label of this sample is uncertain. The sequencing sample was made of peripheral blood. The CDR3 spells CASSLAIQRGTDTQYF. In DNA form, the CDR3 reads TGTGCCAGCAGCTTGGCTATCCAGCGGGGGACAGATACGCAGTATTTT.